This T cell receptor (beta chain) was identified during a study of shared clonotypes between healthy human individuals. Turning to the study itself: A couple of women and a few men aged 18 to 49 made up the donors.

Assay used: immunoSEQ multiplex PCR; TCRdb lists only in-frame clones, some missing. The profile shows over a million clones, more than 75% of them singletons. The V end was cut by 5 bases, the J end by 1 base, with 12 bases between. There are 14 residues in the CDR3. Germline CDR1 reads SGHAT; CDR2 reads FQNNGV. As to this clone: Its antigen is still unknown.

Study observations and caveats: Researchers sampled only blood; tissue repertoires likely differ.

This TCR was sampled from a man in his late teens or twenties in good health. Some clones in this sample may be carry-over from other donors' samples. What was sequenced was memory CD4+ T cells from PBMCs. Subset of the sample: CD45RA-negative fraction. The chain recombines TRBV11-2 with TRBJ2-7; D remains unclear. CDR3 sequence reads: CASSAIRGSYEQYF. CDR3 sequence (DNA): TGTGCCAGCAGCGCCATACGAGGTTCCTACGAGCAGTACTTC.